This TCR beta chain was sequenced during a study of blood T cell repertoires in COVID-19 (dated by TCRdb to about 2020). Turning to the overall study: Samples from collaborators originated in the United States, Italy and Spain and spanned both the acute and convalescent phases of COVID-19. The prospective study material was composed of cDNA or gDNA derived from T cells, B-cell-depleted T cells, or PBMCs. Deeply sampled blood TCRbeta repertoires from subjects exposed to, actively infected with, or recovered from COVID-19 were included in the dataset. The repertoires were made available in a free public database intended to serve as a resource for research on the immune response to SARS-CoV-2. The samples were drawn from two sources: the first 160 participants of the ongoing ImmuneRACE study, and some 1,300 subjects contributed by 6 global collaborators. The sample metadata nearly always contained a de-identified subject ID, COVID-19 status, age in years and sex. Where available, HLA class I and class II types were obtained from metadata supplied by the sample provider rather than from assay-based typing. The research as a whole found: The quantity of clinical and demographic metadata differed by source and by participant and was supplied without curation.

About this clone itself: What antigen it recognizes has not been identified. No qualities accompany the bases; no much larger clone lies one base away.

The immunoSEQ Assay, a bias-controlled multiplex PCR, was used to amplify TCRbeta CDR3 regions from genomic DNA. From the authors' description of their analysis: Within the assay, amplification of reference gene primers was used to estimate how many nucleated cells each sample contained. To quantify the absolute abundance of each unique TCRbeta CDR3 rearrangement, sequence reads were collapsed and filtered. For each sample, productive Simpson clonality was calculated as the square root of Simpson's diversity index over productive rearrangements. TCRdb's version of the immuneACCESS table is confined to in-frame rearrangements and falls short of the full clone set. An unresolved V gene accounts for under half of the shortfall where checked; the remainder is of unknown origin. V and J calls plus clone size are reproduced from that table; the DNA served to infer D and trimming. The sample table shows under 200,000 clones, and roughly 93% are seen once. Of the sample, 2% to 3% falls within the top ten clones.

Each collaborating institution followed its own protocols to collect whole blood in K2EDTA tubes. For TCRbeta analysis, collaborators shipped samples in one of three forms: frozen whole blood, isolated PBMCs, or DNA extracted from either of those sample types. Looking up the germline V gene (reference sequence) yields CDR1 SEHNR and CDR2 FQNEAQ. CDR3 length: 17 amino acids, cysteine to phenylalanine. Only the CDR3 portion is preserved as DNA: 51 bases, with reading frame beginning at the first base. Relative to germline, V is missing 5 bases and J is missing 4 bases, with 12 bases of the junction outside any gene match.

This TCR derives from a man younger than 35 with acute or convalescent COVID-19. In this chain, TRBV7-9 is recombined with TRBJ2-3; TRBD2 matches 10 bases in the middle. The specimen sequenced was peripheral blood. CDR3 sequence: CASSPRLERGGPDTQYF. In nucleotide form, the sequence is TGTGCCAGCAGCCCCCGACTGGAGCGGGGGGGCCCAGATACGCAGTATTTT.